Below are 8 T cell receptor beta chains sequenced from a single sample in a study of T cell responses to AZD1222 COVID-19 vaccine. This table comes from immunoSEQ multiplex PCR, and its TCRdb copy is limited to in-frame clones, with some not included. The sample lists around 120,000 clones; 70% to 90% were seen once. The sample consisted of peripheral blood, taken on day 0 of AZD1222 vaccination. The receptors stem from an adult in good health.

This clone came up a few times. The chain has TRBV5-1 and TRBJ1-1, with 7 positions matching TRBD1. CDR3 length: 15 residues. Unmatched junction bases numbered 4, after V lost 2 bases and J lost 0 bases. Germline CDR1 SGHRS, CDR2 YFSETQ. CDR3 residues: CASSLAQGMNTEAFF. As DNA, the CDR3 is TGCGCCAGCAGCTTAGCACAGGGGATGAACACTGAAGCTTTCTTT.

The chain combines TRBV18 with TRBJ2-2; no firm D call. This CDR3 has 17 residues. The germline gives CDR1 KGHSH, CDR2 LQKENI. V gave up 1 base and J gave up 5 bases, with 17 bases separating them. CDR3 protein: CASSPRERGWRTGELFF. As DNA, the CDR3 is TGTGCCAGCTCACCACGGGAACGTGGGTGGCGGACCGGGGAGCTGTTTTTT.

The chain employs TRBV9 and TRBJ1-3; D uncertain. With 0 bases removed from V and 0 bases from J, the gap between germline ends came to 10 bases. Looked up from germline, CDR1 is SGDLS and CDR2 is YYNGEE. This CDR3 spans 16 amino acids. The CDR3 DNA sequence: TGTGCCAGCAGCGTAGTAGCTCGACCCTCTGGAAACACCATATATTTT. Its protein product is CASSVVARPSGNTIYF.

The CDR3 DNA reads TGTGCCAGCAGCTTAAGGAGCGGGGAATCCTACGAGCAGTACTTC. It codes for CASSLRSGESYEQYF. The V and J genes are TRBV7-2 and TRBJ2-7; 7 bases map to TRBD2. V lost 2 bases, J lost 1 base, and 5 bases stayed unmatched. This CDR3 is built from 15 residues. CDR1 SGHTA and CDR2 FQGNSA come from the germline V gene.

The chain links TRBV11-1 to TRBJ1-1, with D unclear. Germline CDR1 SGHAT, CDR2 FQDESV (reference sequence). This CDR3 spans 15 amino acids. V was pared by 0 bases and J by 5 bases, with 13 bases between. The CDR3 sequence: CASSLAHSVGTEAFF. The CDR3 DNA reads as TGTGCCAGCAGCTTAGCGCACTCGGTCGGTACTGAAGCTTTCTTT.

The DNA for the CDR3 is TGCGCCAGCAGCCAAGATCGGGGAGGGAACTCCTACGAGCAGTACTTC. It translates to CASSQDRGGNSYEQYF. This chain uses TRBV4-1 with TRBJ2-7; 7 bases map to TRBD2. V lost 0 bases and J lost 0; bases outside the gene matches: 5. Germline CDR1 and CDR2: MGHRA and YSYEKL. The CDR3 contains 16 residues.

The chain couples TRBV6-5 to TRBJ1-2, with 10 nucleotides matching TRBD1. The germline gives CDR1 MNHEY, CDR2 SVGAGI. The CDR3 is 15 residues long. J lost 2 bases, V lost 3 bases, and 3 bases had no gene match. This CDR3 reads CASSYGTGDNYGYTF. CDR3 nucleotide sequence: TGTGCCAGCAGTTATGGGACAGGGGACAACTATGGCTACACCTTC.

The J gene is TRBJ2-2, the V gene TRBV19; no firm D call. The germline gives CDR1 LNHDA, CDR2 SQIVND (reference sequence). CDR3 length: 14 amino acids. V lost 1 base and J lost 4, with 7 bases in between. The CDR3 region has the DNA TGTGCCAGTAGTATAGGACCGATCACCGGGGAGCTGTTTTTT. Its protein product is CASSIGPITGELFF. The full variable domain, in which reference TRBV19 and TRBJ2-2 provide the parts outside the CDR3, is DGGITQSPKYLFRKEGQNVTLSCEQNLNHDAMYWYRQDPGQGLRLIYYSQIVNDFQKGDIAEGYSVSREKKESFPLTVTSAQKNPTAFYLCASSIGPITGELFFGEGSRLTVL.